Listed below are T cell receptor beta chains from one sample, sequenced in a study of blood T cell repertoires in COVID-19. Method: immunoSEQ multiplex PCR; TCRdb's copy keeps in-frame clones and lacks some. Of a few hundred thousand clones listed, roughly 85% are singletons. The sequencing sample was made of PBMCs or T cells enriched from blood (not recorded which). The receptors derive from a man aged 35-49 years who had been exposed to COVID-19. Each CDR3 is given with its conserved first and last residue. Clone size, where shown, is once, few, many, or a class for clones that have expanded.

V: TRBV5-1; size: .; CDR3: CASSYDASGTSYNEQFF
V: TRBV10-1; size: .; CDR3: CASSVSPTLSTDTQYF
V: TRBV7-9; size: .; CDR3: CASSSNGGFTDTQYF
V: TRBV7-9; size: .; CDR3: CASSSTGGAYEQYF
V: TRBV6-5; size: once; CDR3: CASSYGPLNTEAFF
V: TRBV6-5; size: .; CDR3: CASSYSVGRAGYTF
V: TRBV7-9; size: .; CDR3: CASSFSAGGISYEQYF
V: TRBV5-1; size: .; CDR3: CASSLAGTTNEKLFF
V: TRBV7-8; size: .; CDR3: CASTGADGGAFF
V: TRBV9; size: .; CDR3: CASSERSSYNEQFF
V: TRBV5-1; size: .; CDR3: CASSLNRGDSPLHF
V: TRBV27; size: .; CDR3: CASAQDGGDEQYF
V: TRBV2; size: .; CDR3: CASSEQKQTQYF
V: TRBV7-2; size: .; CDR3: CASSLAPSSSYEQYF
V: TRBV24-1; size: .; CDR3: CATGTSGTHEQYF
V: TRBV19; size: once; CDR3: CASSTTDNYGYTF
V: TRBV20-1; size: .; CDR3: CSASRVGVAFF
V: TRBV19; size: .; CDR3: CASSIAERQPQHF
V: TRBV7-9; size: .; CDR3: CASTGSLGYEQYF
V: TRBV29-1; size: .; CDR3: CSAGGGGYGYTF
V: TRBV27; size: .; CDR3: CASSLRDSQETQYF
V: TRBV6-5; size: .; CDR3: CASTSDRTAGYTF
V: TRBV6-5; size: .; CDR3: CASSSTRDRVTYGYTF
V: TRBV14; size: .; CDR3: CASSPPGQLGVTEAFF
V: TRBV9; size: .; CDR3: CASSPRGVQTDTQYF
V: TRBV3-1/TRBV3-2; size: .; CDR3: CASSLLRDYNEQFF
V: TRBV30; size: .; CDR3: CAWTSNEKLFF
V: TRBV30; size: .; CDR3: CAWRAGQGRSDTQYF
V: TRBV6-5; size: .; CDR3: CASSAGALSNYGYTF
V: TRBV5-1; size: .; CDR3: CASSPDRVGEQYF
V: TRBV6-5; size: .; CDR3: CASSYAVQGGLNEQFF
V: TRBV5-4; size: .; CDR3: CASTGGGGYNEQFF
V: TRBV28; size: .; CDR3: CASSSIAGGSYEQYF
V: TRBV6-2/TRBV6-3; size: .; CDR3: CASSGAGDRAPVAFF
V: TRBV10-3; size: few; CDR3: CAISESMVSEAFF
V: TRBV10-3; size: .; CDR3: CAISGTPGVAGGVQNIQYF
V: TRBV28; size: .; CDR3: CASSPGGAVNTEAFF
V: TRBV20-1; size: .; CDR3: CSASRSSGSNEQFF
V: TRBV5-6; size: .; CDR3: CASSSGRGDFYNEQFF
V: TRBV7-3; size: .; CDR3: CARGQGGETQYF
V: TRBV30; size: many; CDR3: CAGNPGVFGNTIYF
V: TRBV19; size: .; CDR3: CASSRRSGRGDTQYF